This T cell receptor (beta chain) was documented in a study of blood T cell repertoires in COVID-19 (dated by TCRdb to the early 2020s). Regarding the study in general: Collaborator samples came from the United States, Italy and Spain and covered acute and convalescent phases of COVID-19. The dataset comprised deeply sampled blood TCRbeta repertoires from subjects exposed to, actively infected with, or recovered from COVID-19. HLA class I and class II types, where available, came from metadata supplied by the sample provider rather than from assay-based typing. A freely available public database, intended as a resource for researchers studying the immune response to SARS-CoV-2, is where the repertoires were released. The samples were drawn from two sources: the first 160 participants of the ongoing ImmuneRACE study, and approximately 1,300 subjects contributed by 6 global collaborators. Sample metadata almost always included a de-identified subject ID, COVID-19 status, age in years and sex. The prospective study material was composed of cDNA or gDNA derived from T cells, B-cell-depleted T cells, or PBMCs. Overall study outcomes, separate from this receptor: The amount of clinical and demographic metadata varied by source and participant and was provided uncurated.

A word on this clone: Its antigen is unknown. No quality values exist for individual bases; no much larger clone is one base distant. Additional DNA sequences in this sample encode the identical CDR3.

From cysteine to phenylalanine, the CDR3 is 14 amino acids long. CDR3 DNA is the only sequence kept; it has 42 bases, read in frame from the first base. Per the germline V gene, SGHRS is the CDR1 and YFSETQ is the CDR2. Trimming removed 0 bases from V and 4 bases from J; the gene matches leave 1 base unexplained. Each collaborating institution followed its own protocols to collect whole blood in K2EDTA tubes. For TCRbeta analysis, collaborator samples were shipped as frozen whole blood, as isolated PBMCs, or as DNA extracted from either sample type. TCRbeta CDR3 regions were amplified from genomic DNA by means of the immunoSEQ Assay, a bias-controlled multiplex PCR. Turning to the authors' computational methods: The number of nucleated cells in each sample was estimated by amplification of reference gene primers within the assay. To quantify the absolute abundance of each unique TCRbeta CDR3 rearrangement, sequence reads were collapsed and filtered. Productive Simpson clonality was computed per sample as the square root of Simpson's diversity index over productive rearrangements. TCRdb obtained this table from immuneACCESS and retained in-frame rearrangements with V and J assigned. These tables miss some clones; where compared with another copy, unresolved V genes account for less than half of the shortfall, and the remainder is unexplained. V and J calls and clone size follow that table, whereas D and trimming were derived from the DNA. For this sample the table gives some 180,000 clones, of which approximately 87% were detected only once. 20% of the sample comes from the top ten.

Material for sequencing was peripheral blood. The V and J segments used are TRBV5-1 and TRBJ1-5, with 7 bases matching TRBD1. This receptor was identified in a man between 65 and 85 years old with active or convalescent COVID-19. The bases read TGCGCCAGCAGCTTGGCAGGGGGAAATCAGCCCCAGCATTTT. Translated, it gives CASSLAGGNQPQHF. Full variable domain (CDR3 extended with the reference TRBV5-1 and TRBJ1-5 proteins): KAGVTQTPRYLIKTRGQQVTLSCSPISGHRSVSWYQQTPGQGLQFLFEYFSETQRNKGNFPGRFSGRQFSNSRSEMNVSTLELGDSALYLCASSLAGGNQPQHFGDGTRLSIL.